Below, 6 T cell receptor beta chains from the same sample are listed, as sequenced in a study of chemoradiotherapy in HPV16-positive cancers. Only in-frame clones appear in the TCRdb table, and some are missing; sequencing was by immunoSEQ multiplex PCR. This sample carries tens of thousands of clones, around 84% of them seen once, and the ten largest clones take around 5.5%. The sample was blood, taken from a patient who underwent chemoradiotherapy. The receptors here all came from a human donor with HPV-associated anogenital cancer.

The chain employs TRBV27 and TRBJ2-3, with D unclear. V shed 9 bases and J shed 4 bases, with 8 bases lying between them. CDR1 is MNHEY and CDR2 is SMNVEV in the germline V gene (reference sequence). This CDR3 contains 11 residues. In nucleotides, the CDR3 is TGTGCCAGTTGCAGCGCAGATACGCAGTATTTT. It is translated as CASCSADTQYF.

V gene TRBV5-6 combines with J gene TRBJ1-5; D gene ambiguous. The CDR3 has 15 residues. Trimming pared 1 base from V and 2 bases from J, leaving 10 bases between. Germline CDR1 is SGHDT and CDR2 is YYEEEE. The CDR3 nucleotides are TGTGCCAGCAGCTTGTTAGCTTATGGCAATCAGCCCCAGCATTTT. Amino acids: CASSLLAYGNQPQHF.

The gene calls are TRBV7-2 and TRBJ1-3; no clear D gene. Germline V gene sequence: CDR1 SGHTA, CDR2 FQGNSA. Trimming pared 3 bases from V and 2 bases from J, leaving 5 bases between. The CDR3 runs to 13 residues. The CDR3 is CASSFWPGNTIYF. Written as DNA, the CDR3 is TGTGCCAGCAGCTTCTGGCCTGGAAACACCATATATTTT.

The chain employs TRBV30 and TRBJ1-3; possible D gene TRBD1, 5 bases. V lost 0 bases to trimming and J lost 2 bases, with 5 bases between them. In germline, CDR1 is GTSNPN, CDR2 SVGIG (reference sequence). The CDR3 extends over 13 amino acids. In DNA, the CDR3 is TGTGCCTGGAGTGTACAGGCTGGAAACACCATATATTTT. Translating gives CAWSVQAGNTIYF.

This clone was seen once. This chain links TRBV7-9 with TRBJ1-5, with D possibly TRBD1 on 6 matching bases. The CDR3 extends over 16 amino acids. With 2 bases removed from V and 5 bases from J, the gap between germline ends came to 16 bases. Germline lookup yields CDR1 SEHNR and CDR2 FQNEAQ (reference sequence). The CDR3 is CASSLSSGARDQPQHF. CDR3 bases: TGTGCCAGCAGCTTATCATCAGGGGCTAGGGATCAGCCCCAGCATTTT.

The genes are TRBV6-4 and TRBJ1-2; D is ambiguous. Germline V gene sequence: CDR1 MRHNA, CDR2 SNTAGT. V lost 10 bases to trimming and J lost 4 bases, with 7 bases between them. This CDR3 contains 10 residues. Written as DNA, the CDR3 is TGTGCCACCCCCGGCTATGGCTACACCTTC. This sequence encodes CATPGYGYTF.